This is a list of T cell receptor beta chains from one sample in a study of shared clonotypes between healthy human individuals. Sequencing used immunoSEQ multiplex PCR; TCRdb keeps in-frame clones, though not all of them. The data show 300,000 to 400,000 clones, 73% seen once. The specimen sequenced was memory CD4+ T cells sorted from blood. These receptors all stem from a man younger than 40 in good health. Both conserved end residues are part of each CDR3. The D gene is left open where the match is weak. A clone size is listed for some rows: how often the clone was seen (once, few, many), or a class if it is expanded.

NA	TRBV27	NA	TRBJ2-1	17	CASSLLRDSFSYNEQFF	TGTGCCAGCAGTCTTCTCCGGGACTCCTTCTCCTACAATGAGCAGTTCTTC
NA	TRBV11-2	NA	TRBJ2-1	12	CASSQRYNEQFF	TGTGCCAGCAGCCAGAGATACAATGAGCAGTTCTTC
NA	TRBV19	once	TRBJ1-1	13	CASRSRADTEAFF	TGTGCCAGTAGGAGCCGCGCGGACACTGAAGCTTTCTTT
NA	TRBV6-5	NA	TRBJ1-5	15	CASSYDSNSNQPQHF	TGTGCCAGCAGTTACGACAGCAATAGCAATCAGCCCCAGCATTTT
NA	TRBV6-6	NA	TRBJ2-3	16	CASSSLRIQQADTQYF	TGTGCCAGCAGTTCCCTCAGAATTCAGCAGGCAGATACGCAGTATTTT
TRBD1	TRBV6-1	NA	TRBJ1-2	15	CASHVGQGQNYGYTF	TGTGCCAGTCACGTGGGACAGGGCCAAAACTATGGCTACACCTTC
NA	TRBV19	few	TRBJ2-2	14	CASSPSGVTGELFF	TGTGCCAGTAGTCCATCGGGGGTCACCGGGGAGCTGTTTTTT
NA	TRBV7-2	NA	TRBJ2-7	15	CASSLVGGSSYEQYF	TGTGCCAGCAGCCTGGTGGGCGGAAGCTCCTACGAGCAGTACTTC
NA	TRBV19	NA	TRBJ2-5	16	CASSTGRDRRTETQYF	TGTGCCAGTAGTACTGGACGGGACCGCCGGACGGAGACCCAGTACTTC
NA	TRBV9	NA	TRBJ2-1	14	CASSVVPAIGEQFF	TGTGCCAGCAGCGTAGTCCCTGCGATCGGTGAGCAGTTCTTC
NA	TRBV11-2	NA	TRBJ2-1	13	CASSLRTTGAQFF	TGTGCCAGCAGCTTAAGGACTACCGGTGCTCAGTTCTTC
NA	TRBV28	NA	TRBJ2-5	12	CASSGAGETQYF	TGTGCCAGCAGTGGCGCCGGGGAGACCCAGTACTTC
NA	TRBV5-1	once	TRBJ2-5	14	CASSLDSLKETQYF	TGCGCCAGCAGCTTGGATAGTCTTAAAGAGACCCAGTACTTC
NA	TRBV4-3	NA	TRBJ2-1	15	CASSQVGGMSDEQFF	TGCGCCAGCAGCCAAGTTGGCGGGATGTCTGATGAGCAGTTCTTC
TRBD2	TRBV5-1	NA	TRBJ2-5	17	CASSLALAGLVQETQYF	TGCGCCAGCAGCTTGGCGCTAGCGGGGCTCGTTCAAGAGACCCAGTACTTC
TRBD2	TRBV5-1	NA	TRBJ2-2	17	CASSPSSAGGNTGELFF	TGCGCCAGCAGCCCTTCCTCAGCGGGGGGAAACACCGGGGAGCTGTTTTTT
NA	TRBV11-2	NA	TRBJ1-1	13	CASSPTVNTEAFF	TGTGCCAGCAGCCCTACAGTGAACACTGAAGCTTTCTTT
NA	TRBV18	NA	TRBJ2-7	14	CASSPGGGPYEQYF	TGTGCCAGCTCACCAGGGGGGGGCCCTTACGAGCAGTACTTC
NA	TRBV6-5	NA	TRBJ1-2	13	CASSYGASQSYTF	TGTGCCAGCAGTTACGGCGCCAGTCAGAGCTACACCTTC
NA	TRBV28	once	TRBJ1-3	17	CASSSLLFDSSGNTIYF	TGTGCCAGCAGTTCCCTGCTGTTCGACAGCTCTGGAAACACCATATATTTT
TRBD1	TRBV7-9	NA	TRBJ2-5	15	CASSLGDRGQETQYF	TGTGCCAGCAGCTTAGGAGACAGGGGCCAAGAGACCCAGTACTTC
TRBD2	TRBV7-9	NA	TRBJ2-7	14	CASTMGGVLYEQYF	TGTGCCAGCACCATGGGGGGGGTTCTGTACGAGCAGTACTTC
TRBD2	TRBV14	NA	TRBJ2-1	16	CASSLLTSGVWWEQFF	TGTGCCAGCAGCCTTTTGACTAGCGGAGTTTGGTGGGAGCAGTTCTTC
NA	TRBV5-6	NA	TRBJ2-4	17	CASSLGELRLAKNIQYF	TGTGCCAGCAGCTTGGGAGAACTGAGACTAGCCAAAAACATTCAGTACTTC
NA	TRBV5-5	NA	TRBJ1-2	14	CASSRSGGNYGYTF	TGTGCCAGCAGCCGGTCGGGAGGCAACTATGGCTACACCTTC
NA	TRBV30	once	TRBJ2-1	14	CAWSSIRGHNEQFF	TGTGCCTGGAGTAGCATCCGGGGACACAATGAGCAGTTCTTC
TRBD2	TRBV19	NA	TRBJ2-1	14	CASRREGLDNEQFF	TGTGCCAGTAGGAGGGAGGGCCTTGACAATGAGCAGTTCTTC
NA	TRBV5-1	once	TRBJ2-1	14	CASMGTAAYNEQFF	TGCGCCAGCATGGGGACGGCAGCCTACAATGAGCAGTTCTTC
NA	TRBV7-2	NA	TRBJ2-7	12	CASGSSVYEQYF	TGTGCCAGCGGGAGTTCGGTCTACGAGCAGTACTTC
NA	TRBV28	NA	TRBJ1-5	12	CASHHRDTEGHF	TGTGCCAGCCACCACCGGGACACCGAAGGGCATTTT
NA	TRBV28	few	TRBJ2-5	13	CASRAQGSETQYF	TGTGCCAGCAGAGCTCAGGGGAGCGAGACCCAGTACTTC
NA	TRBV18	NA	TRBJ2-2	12	CASQGDTGELFF	TGTGCCAGCCAAGGAGACACCGGGGAGCTGTTTTTT
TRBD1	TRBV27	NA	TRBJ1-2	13	CASSADRVRGYTF	TGTGCCAGCAGTGCCGACAGGGTTCGTGGCTACACCTTC
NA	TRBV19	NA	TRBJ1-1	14	CASSITGMNTEAFF	TGTGCCAGTAGTATCACGGGGATGAACACTGAAGCTTTCTTT
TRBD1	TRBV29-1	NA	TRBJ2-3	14	CSVLDRAFTDTQYF	TGCAGCGTCTTGGACAGGGCCTTCACAGATACGCAGTATTTT
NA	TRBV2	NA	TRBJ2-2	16	CASRVLRGSNTGELFF	TGTGCCAGCAGAGTCCTTCGAGGGAGTAACACCGGGGAGCTGTTTTTT
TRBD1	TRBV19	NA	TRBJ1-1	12	CASGYRGGEAFF	TGTGCCAGCGGATACAGGGGCGGGGAAGCTTTCTTT
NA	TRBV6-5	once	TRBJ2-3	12	CASSEIGDTQYF	TGTGCCAGCAGCGAGATTGGAGATACGCAGTATTTT
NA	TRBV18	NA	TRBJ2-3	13	CASQFTSTDTQYF	TGTGCCAGCCAATTTACTAGCACAGATACGCAGTATTTT
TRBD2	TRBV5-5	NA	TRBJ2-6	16	CATTGEGLSGANVLTF	TGTGCCACCACGGGGGAGGGGCTCTCTGGGGCCAACGTCCTGACTTTC
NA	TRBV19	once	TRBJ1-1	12	CGSGGGSTEAFF	TGTGGTTCGGGTGGGGGGTCCACTGAAGCTTTCTTT
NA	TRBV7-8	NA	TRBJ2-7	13	CASSNKVTYEQYF	TGTGCCAGCAGTAATAAGGTAACCTACGAGCAGTACTTC
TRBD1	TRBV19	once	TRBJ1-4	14	CASAADRVDEKLFF	TGTGCCAGTGCTGCAGACAGGGTTGATGAAAAACTGTTTTTT
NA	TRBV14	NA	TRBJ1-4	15	CASSQDGAGGEKLFF	TGTGCCAGCAGCCAAGATGGAGCGGGCGGCGAAAAACTGTTTTTT
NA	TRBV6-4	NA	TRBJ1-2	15	CASSDSIGGNYGYTF	TGTGCCAGCAGTGACTCGATTGGCGGGAACTATGGCTACACCTTC
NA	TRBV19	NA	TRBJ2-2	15	CASSRGGPNTGELFF	TGTGCCAGTAGTCGAGGGGGGCCGAACACCGGGGAGCTGTTTTTT
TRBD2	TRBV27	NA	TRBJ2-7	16	CASSSVPGLAEDEQYF	TGTGCCAGCAGTTCGGTGCCGGGACTAGCAGAAGACGAGCAGTACTTC
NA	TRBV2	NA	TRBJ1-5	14	CASSGGGSNQPQHF	TGTGCCAGCAGTGGGGGAGGTAGCAATCAGCCCCAGCATTTT
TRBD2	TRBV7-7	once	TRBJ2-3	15	CASSPTSGRTDTQYF	TGTGCTAGCAGCCCGACTAGCGGTCGCACAGATACGCAGTATTTT
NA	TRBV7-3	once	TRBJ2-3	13	CASSPSPGLAPHF	TGTGCCAGCAGCCCTTCTCCGGGGCTAGCTCCCCATTTT
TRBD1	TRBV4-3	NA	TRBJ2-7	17	CASSQTTGGALVLEQYF	TGCGCCAGCAGCCAAACCACAGGGGGCGCATTAGTACTCGAGCAGTACTTC
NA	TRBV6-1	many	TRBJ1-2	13	CASSVTDLYGYTF	TGTGCCAGCAGTGTGACAGACCTGTACGGCTACACCTTC
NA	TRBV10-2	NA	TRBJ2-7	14	CASSVARISYEQYF	TGCGCCAGCAGTGTTGCTAGGATCTCCTACGAGCAGTACTTC
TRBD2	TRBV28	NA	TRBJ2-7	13	CASSRAGPYEQYF	TGTGCCAGCAGCCGAGCGGGACCCTACGAGCAGTACTTC